The 8 T cell receptor beta chains reported below all come from one sample, sequenced in a study of regulatory T cells in long-lasting Graves disease. Libraries of TCR beta came from iRepertoire HTBI primers plus Arm-PCR of CDR3 regions. TCRdb reanalysed the multiplex PCR reads using MiXCR and keeps one entry per CDR3 protein. The sample has 400,000 or so distinct CDR3 sequences; around 24% are singletons. Time point denoted: persistent/refractory GD, antithyroid drugs over 5 years with positive TRAb. The TCR library was made from RNA extracted from PBMCs. This sample comprised peripheral blood mononuclear cells (PBMCs), obtained when the disease was refractory, from a patient treated with antithyroid drugs. The receptor set was obtained from a female donor with Graves disease.

The table lists this clonotype with many counts. The genes are TRBV15 and TRBJ2-7; maybe TRBD1 (6 bases). The CDR3 spans 14 residues. V was cut by 0 bases and J by 5 bases, with 11 bases left in between. CDR1 is LNHNV and CDR2 is YYDKDF in the germline V gene (reference sequence). The CDR3 coding sequence is TGTGCCACCAGCAGAGATTTACAGGGTCACGAGCAGTACTTC. Protein product: CATSRDLQGHEQYF. Based on the CDR3 plus reference TRBV15 and TRBJ2-7, the full variable domain is DAMVIQNPRYQVTQFGKPVTLSCSQTLNHNVMYWYQQKSSQAPKLLFHYYDKDFNNEADTPDNFQSRRPNTSFCFLDIRSPGLGDTAMYLCATSRDLQGHEQYFGPGTRLTVT.

This clonotype was counted between two and nine times. The rearrangement uses TRBV6-5 and TRBJ2-1; D is unclear. The CDR3 extends over 15 amino acids. Germline V gives CDR1 MNHEY, CDR2 SVGAGI. V was trimmed by 0 bases and J by 7 bases, leaving 13 bases between them. Here the CDR3 reads CASSYSSFYVNEQFF. The CDR3 DNA follows: TGTGCCAGCAGTTACTCGTCATTCTACGTAAATGAGCAGTTCTTC.

This clonotype was seen a handful of times. The J gene is TRBJ2-5, the V gene TRBV7-2; 7 bases are shared with TRBD1. Losses at the gene ends were 4 bases for V and 2 bases for J; bases not matched to a gene: 13. Germline CDR1 SGHTA, CDR2 FQGNSA. The CDR3 is 17 amino acids. The CDR3 loop reads CASSSPSDRSHQETQYF. DNA for the CDR3: TGTGCCAGCAGCTCCCCGTCGGACAGGTCACATCAAGAGACCCAGTACTTC.

In this sample, this clonotype turned up a few times. The V gene is TRBV15, the J gene TRBJ2-4; 9 nucleotides match TRBD1. The J segment lost 5 bases and the V segment lost 5 bases, leaving 4 bases of the junction unmatched. This CDR3 region has 14 residues. CDR1 and CDR2 (germline): LNHNV, YYDKDF (reference sequence). The CDR3 spells CATSRDRVENIQYF. The CDR3 nucleotides are TGTGCCACCAGCCGGGACAGGGTGGAAAACATTCAGTACTTC.

In this sample, this clonotype turned up many times. J is TRBJ2-5 and V is TRBV20-1, with D tentatively TRBD2 (5 bases). Germline CDR1 DFQATT, CDR2 SNEGSKA (reference sequence). The length of the CDR3 is 12 residues. V was trimmed by 2 bases and J by 5 bases, leaving 9 bases between them. In DNA form, the CDR3 reads TGCAGTGCTAGATGGTCGGGGGAGACCCAGTACTTC. Translated, it gives CSARWSGETQYF.

The V gene is TRBV20-1, the J gene TRBJ2-5; D possibly corresponds to TRBD2 (5 bases). CDR3 length: 12 residues. V was pared by 2 bases and J by 5 bases, with 9 bases between. Germline V gene data show CDR1 as DFQATT and CDR2 as SNEGSKA (reference sequence). Here the CDR3 reads CSARPTGETQYF. CDR3 nucleotide sequence: TGCAGTGCTAGACCAACGGGGGAGACCCAGTACTTC.

This clonotype was detected a few times. Here the CDR3 omits its conserved ending phenylalanine or tryptophan, so a read error is the likely source. The rearrangement links TRBV6-2 or TRBV6-3 to TRBJ1-1; no firm D call. Germline CDR1 MNHEY, CDR2 SVGEGT. CDR3 length: 14 residues. V was shortened by 0 bases and J by 7 bases, with 12 bases between the two germline ends. CDR3 sequence: CASSYSGGPSEAFL. CDR3 DNA sequence: TGTGCCAGCAGTTACTCGGGAGGGCCGAGTGAAGCTTTCCTT.

The chain joins TRBV7-2 to TRBJ2-5; no reliable D call. Germline V CDR1 and CDR2: SGHTA, FQGNSA. V was trimmed by 0 bases and J by 2 bases, leaving 13 bases between them. The CDR3 length is 16 residues. The CDR3 DNA reads TGTGCCAGCAGCTTAGCGATTGGTAGTGGGCAAGAGACCCAGTACTTC. Translation gives CASSLAIGSGQETQYF.